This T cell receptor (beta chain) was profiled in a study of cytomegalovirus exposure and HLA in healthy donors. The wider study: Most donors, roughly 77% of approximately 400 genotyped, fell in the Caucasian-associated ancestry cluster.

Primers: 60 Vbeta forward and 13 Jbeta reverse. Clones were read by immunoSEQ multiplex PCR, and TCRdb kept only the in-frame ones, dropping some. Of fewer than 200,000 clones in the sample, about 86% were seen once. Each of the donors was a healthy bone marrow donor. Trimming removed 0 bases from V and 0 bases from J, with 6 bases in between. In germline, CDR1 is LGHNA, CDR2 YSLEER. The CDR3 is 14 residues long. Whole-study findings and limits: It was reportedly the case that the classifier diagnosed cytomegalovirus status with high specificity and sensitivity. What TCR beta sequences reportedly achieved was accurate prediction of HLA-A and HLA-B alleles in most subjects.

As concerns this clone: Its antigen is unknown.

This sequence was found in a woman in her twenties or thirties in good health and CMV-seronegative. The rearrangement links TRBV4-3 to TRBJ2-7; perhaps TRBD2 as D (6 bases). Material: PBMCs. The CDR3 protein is CASSQEDYSYEQYF. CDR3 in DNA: TGCGCCAGCAGCCAAGAGGACTACTCCTACGAGCAGTACTTC.